This T cell receptor beta chain came from a study of shared clonotypes between healthy human individuals. Study context: Per donor, three plates held CD4 naive cells, three held CD4 memory, two held CD8 naive and one held CD8 memory.

V was pared by 4 bases and J by 8 bases, with 13 bases of the junction left unmatched. This CDR3 has 15 amino acids. The germline V gene has CDR1 SGHDT and CDR2 YYEEEE. In the naive CD8 group, cells lacked CD45RO and were positively selected for CCR7, so terminally differentiated effector memory CD45RA+ cells were left out. Recent vaccinations or acute infections were absent in the healthy HIV-negative adult donors. Among the donors, all were Caucasian adults who lived in Nashville, Tennessee. Source study methods: Without quality scores, immunoSEQ junctional reads could not be filtered like full-length reads. Using immunoSEQ multiplex PCR, the repertoire was profiled, and TCRdb retains in-frame clones only, with some absent. V, J and clone size are taken as reported in that table, and D and trimming were inferred from the DNA itself. This sample has hundreds of thousands of clones; almost 95% occur once, and the top ten carry 24%.

V gene TRBV5-6 combines with J gene TRBJ2-3; 7 bases align to TRBD2. This receptor was obtained from a man aged 30-40 years in good health. Sequenced: naive CD8+ T cells sorted from blood. CDR3 loop: CASSPMTGGRGTQYF. CDR3 nucleotides: TGTGCCAGCAGCCCAATGACGGGGGGTCGTGGTACGCAGTATTTT.